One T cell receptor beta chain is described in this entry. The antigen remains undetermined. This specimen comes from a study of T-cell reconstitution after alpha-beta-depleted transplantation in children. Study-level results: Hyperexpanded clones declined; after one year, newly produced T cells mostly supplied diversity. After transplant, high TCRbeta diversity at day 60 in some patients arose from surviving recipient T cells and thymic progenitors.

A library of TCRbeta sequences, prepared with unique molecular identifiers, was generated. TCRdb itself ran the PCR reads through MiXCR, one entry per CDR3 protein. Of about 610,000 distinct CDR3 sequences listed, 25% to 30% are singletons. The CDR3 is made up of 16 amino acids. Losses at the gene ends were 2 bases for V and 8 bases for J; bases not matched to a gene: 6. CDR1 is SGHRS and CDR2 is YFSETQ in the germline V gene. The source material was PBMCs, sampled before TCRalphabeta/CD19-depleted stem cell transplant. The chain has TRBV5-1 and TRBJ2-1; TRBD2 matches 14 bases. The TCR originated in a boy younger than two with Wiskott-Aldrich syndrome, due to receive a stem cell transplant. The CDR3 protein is CASSFGGLAGADEQFF. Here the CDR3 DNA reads TGCGCCAGCAGCTTTGGGGGACTAGCGGGAGCGGATGAGCAGTTCTTC.